The sequence of this T cell receptor beta chain was determined in a study of radiation and T cells in renal cell carcinoma. Germline lookup yields CDR1 LNHNV and CDR2 YYDKDF (reference sequence). V gave up 0 bases and J gave up 0 bases, with 17 bases separating them. The CDR3 extends over 18 amino acids. Study results and limitations: No pretreatment tumor biopsies were available for baseline clonotypes. Top tumor clonotypes rose in blood 2 weeks post-radiation, then contracted.

This clone was picked up a small number of times. What it binds is unknown. Clones were read by immunoSEQ multiplex PCR, and TCRdb kept only the in-frame ones, dropping some. The sample contains some 100,000 clones, 75% to 85% of which appear only once. The time point: blood 4 weeks post-SBRT, at nephrectomy. As for treatment: 15 Gy SBRT to primary tumor, nephrectomy 4 weeks later. Serial blood draws occurred at baseline and 2 and 4 weeks post-SBRT. The patient's renal cell carcinoma had clear cell pathology. The source of this sequence is a man in his sixties with renal cell carcinoma. This chain links TRBV15 with TRBJ1-1, with D uncertain. This material consisted of blood, taken from a patient whose treatment included radiotherapy and nephrectomy. The CDR3, as DNA: TGTGCCACCAGCAGAGATCTTGGCGGTTGGGGTATGAACACTGAAGCTTTCTTT. Its translation: CATSRDLGGWGMNTEAFF.